The present entry profiles one T cell receptor beta chain with its context. Its antigen is not known. These data originate in a study of cytomegalovirus exposure and HLA in healthy donors. Findings and limits, study-wide: Three CMV-associated chains were confirmed in vitro to be specific for CMV antigens. The classifier reportedly diagnosed cytomegalovirus status with high sensitivity and specificity. The authors listed 164 TCR beta chains as cytomegalovirus-associated.

The protocol was immunoSEQ multiplex PCR, while the TCRdb copy is restricted to in-frame clones and leaves out a portion. The sample lists a few hundred thousand clones, about 86% seen once, with about 2.7% in the top ten. V trimming: 3 bases; J trimming: 3 bases; junction bases outside the gene matches: 6. The CDR3 runs 15 residues. Germline-derived CDR1 and CDR2 are SGDLS and YYNGEE. The donors were in the roughly 130-subject validation cohort, distinct from the roughly 720-subject first cohort. V usage is TRBV9 and J usage is TRBJ1-2; 9 bases are shared with TRBD1. Sequenced sample: PBMCs. The TCR originated in a woman aged 18 to 35 in good health and CMV-seronegative. DNA of the CDR3: TGTGCCAGCAGCGAAGGGACAGGGCCGTACTATGGCTACACCTTC. Translation gives CASSEGTGPYYGYTF.